The entry that follows covers one T cell receptor beta chain sequence. Its antigen is not identified. This sample was taken from a study of T cells in localized non-small cell lung cancer. Broader study findings: Adjacent lung was found to contain a median approximately 60 of the top 100 tumor clones. Longer overall survival accompanied higher blood T cell density.

Assay used: immunoSEQ multiplex PCR; TCRdb lists only in-frame clones, some missing. Among about 25,000 clones listed, around 88% were seen once. V lost 3 bases and J 0 bases, leaving 6 bases between the germline ends. This CDR3 has 13 residues. Germline V gene lookup returns CDR1 LNHDA and CDR2 SQIVND (reference sequence). The V gene is TRBV19, the J gene TRBJ2-7; D remains ambiguous. The source is a woman aged 40 to 75 with stage III lung adenocarcinoma. Material: peripheral blood mononuclear cells, obtained before any cancer treatment. The CDR3 sequence is CASSMYSSYEQYF. The DNA of the CDR3 is TGTGCCAGTAGTATGTATAGCTCCTACGAGCAGTACTTC.